Included here is one T cell receptor beta chain sequence, with context. Its antigen is not known. The sample belongs to a study of a mutant IDH1 vaccine in newly diagnosed glioma. Study context: Beforehand, treatment had been radiotherapy, temozolomide, or both; the majority received both. Findings and limits, study-wide: Variations in leading peripheral T cell clonotypes appeared to have no connection with pseudoprogression. Vaccination elicited immune responses in around 93% of patients.

Here immunoSEQ multiplex PCR was the method, and the copy in TCRdb shows in-frame clones only, minus some. The data show tens of thousands of clones, around 90% seen once. Time point reported: baseline, week 1 (first vaccination visit). Treatment given: pre-vaccination baseline after standard-of-care therapy. Astrocytomas that were new, WHO grade 3 or 4, IDH1-mutant and ATRX-lost were present in the donors. The starting material was PBMCs, obtained from a glioma patient treated with radiotherapy, temozolomide or both. The sequence came from a man aged 50 to 60 with glioma.

CDR3 sequence reads: CASSLGVAEDTQYF. Written as DNA, the CDR3 is TGCGCCAGCAGCTTGGGGGTCGCCGAAGATACGCAGTATTTT. The chain combines TRBV5-1 with TRBJ2-3, with D unclear. This CDR3 has 14 residues. Per the germline V gene, CDR1 is SGHRS and CDR2 is YFSETQ. V was cut by 0 bases and J by 5 bases, with 10 bases left in between.